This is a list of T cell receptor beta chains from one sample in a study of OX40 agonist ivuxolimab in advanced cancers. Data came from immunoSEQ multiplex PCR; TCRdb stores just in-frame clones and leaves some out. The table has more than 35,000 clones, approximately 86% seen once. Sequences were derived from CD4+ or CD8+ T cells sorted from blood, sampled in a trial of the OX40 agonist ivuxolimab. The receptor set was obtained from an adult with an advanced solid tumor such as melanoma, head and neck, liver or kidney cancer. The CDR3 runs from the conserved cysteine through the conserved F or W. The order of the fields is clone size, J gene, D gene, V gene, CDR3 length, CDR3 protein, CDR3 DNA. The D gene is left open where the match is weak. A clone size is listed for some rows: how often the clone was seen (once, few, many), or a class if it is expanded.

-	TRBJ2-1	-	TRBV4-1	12	CASSQDRSEQFF	TGCGCCAGCAGCCAAGATCGCAGCGAGCAGTTCTTC
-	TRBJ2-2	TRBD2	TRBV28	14	CASTVSGTYGELFF	TGTGCCAGCACGGTTAGCGGGACTTACGGGGAGCTGTTTTTT
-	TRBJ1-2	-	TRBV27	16	CASSPEKGWLGYGYTF	TGTGCCAGCAGCCCTGAGAAGGGATGGTTGGGCTATGGCTACACCTTC
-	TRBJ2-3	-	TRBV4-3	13	CASSQDLTDTQYF	TGCGCCAGCAGCCAAGACCTTACAGATACGCAGTATTTT
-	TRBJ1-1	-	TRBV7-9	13	CASSPGTQYEAFF	TGTGCCAGCAGCCCCGGGACACAATACGAAGCTTTCTTT
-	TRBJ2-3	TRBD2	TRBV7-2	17	CASSLKTSGRGTDTQYF	TGTGCCAGCAGCTTAAAGACTAGCGGGAGGGGGACAGATACGCAGTATTTT
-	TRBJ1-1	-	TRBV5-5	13	CASRLDLNTEAFF	TGTGCCAGCAGATTAGACCTGAACACTGAAGCTTTCTTT
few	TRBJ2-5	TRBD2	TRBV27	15	CASSPMTSGVETQYF	TGTGCCAGCAGTCCAATGACTAGCGGGGTAGAGACCCAGTACTTC
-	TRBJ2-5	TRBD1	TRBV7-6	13	CASSHRGLETQYF	TGTGCCAGCAGCCACAGGGGGCTAGAGACCCAGTACTTC
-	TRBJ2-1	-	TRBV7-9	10	CASSYNEQFF	TGTGCCAGCAGCTACAATGAGCAGTTCTTC
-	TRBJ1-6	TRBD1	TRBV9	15	CASSARDSGNSPLHF	TGTGCCAGCAGCGCCCGGGACAGCGGAAATTCACCCCTCCACTTT
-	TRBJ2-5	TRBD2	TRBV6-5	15	CASSYPSGGQETQYF	TGTGCCAGCAGTTACCCGTCGGGGGGCCAAGAGACCCAGTACTTC
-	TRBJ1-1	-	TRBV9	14	CASSAGGGGTEAFF	TGTGCCAGCAGCGCGGGGGGAGGAGGGACTGAAGCTTTCTTT
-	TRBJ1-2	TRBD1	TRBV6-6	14	CASRLTGALGGYTF	TGTGCCAGCAGACTCACAGGGGCTCTCGGTGGCTACACCTTC
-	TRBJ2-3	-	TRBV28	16	CASKSGVGWAPDTQYF	TGTGCCAGCAAAAGTGGGGTGGGGTGGGCCCCAGATACGCAGTATTTT
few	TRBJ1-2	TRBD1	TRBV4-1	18	CASSPVPGQGADFYGYTF	TGCGCCAGCAGCCCAGTCCCGGGACAGGGGGCCGACTTCTATGGCTACACCTTC
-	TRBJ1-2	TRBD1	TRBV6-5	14	CASSYQQGRDGYTF	TGTGCCAGCAGTTATCAACAGGGGCGCGATGGCTACACCTTC
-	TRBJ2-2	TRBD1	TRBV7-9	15	CASSPTGVYTGELFF	TGTGCCAGCAGCCCGACAGGGGTGTACACCGGGGAGCTGTTTTTT
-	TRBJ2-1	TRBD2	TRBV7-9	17	CASSDRLAGGNYNEQFF	TGTGCCAGCAGCGATCGACTAGCGGGAGGGAATTACAATGAGCAGTTCTTC
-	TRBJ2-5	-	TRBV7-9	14	CATFPRAGGETQYF	TGTGCCACTTTTCCCCGGGCCGGAGGGGAGACCCAGTACTTC
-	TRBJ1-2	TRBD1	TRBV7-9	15	CASSLADRVVDGYTF	TGTGCCAGCAGCTTAGCGGACAGGGTGGTGGATGGCTACACCTTC
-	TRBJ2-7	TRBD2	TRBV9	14	CASSLGTRTYEQYF	TGTGCCAGCTCTCTTGGGACTAGAACCTACGAGCAGTACTTC
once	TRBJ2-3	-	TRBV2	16	CASSEWAETSTDTQYF	TGTGCCAGCAGTGAATGGGCAGAGACTAGCACAGATACGCAGTATTTT
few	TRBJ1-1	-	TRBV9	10	CASKGSEAFF	TGTGCCAGCAAGGGTTCCGAAGCTTTCTTT
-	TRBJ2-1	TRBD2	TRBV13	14	CASDVAGVYNEQFF	TGTGCCAGCGATGTAGCGGGTGTCTACAATGAGCAGTTCTTC
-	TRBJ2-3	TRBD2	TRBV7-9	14	CASSPSGRTDTQYF	TGTGCCAGCAGCCCATCCGGGAGGACAGATACGCAGTATTTT
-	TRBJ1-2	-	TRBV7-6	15	CASSSKTGPNYGYTF	TGTGCCAGCAGCTCAAAGACGGGACCTAACTATGGCTACACCTTC
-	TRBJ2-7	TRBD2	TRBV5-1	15	CASSRGLAGAHEQYF	TGCGCCAGCAGCAGGGGACTAGCGGGAGCCCACGAGCAGTACTTC
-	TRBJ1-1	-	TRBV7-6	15	CASSLSGNMNTEAFF	TGTGCCAGCAGCCTCTCCGGGAACATGAACACTGAAGCTTTCTTT
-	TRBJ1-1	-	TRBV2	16	CARTGSNQQLNTEAFF	TGTGCCAGAACAGGGTCTAACCAACAGCTGAACACTGAAGCTTTCTTT
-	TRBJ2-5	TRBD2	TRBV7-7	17	CASSLVTPSGGKETQYF	TGTGCCAGCAGCTTAGTCACCCCTAGCGGGGGGAAAGAGACCCAGTACTTC
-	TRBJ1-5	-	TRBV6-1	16	CASSEGSPTQDQPQHF	TGTGCCAGCAGTGAAGGGAGCCCCACGCAGGATCAGCCCCAGCATTTT
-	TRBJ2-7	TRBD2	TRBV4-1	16	CASSQGLTSVQGEQYF	TGCGCCAGCAGCCAGGGCCTGACTAGCGTCCAAGGCGAGCAGTACTTC
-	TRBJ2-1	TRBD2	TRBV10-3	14	CAISSGGRNNEQFF	TGTGCCATAAGTTCTGGCGGGAGGAACAATGAGCAGTTCTTC
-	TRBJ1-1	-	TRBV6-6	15	CASPPGGPGTTEAFF	TGTGCCAGCCCCCCTGGGGGGCCCGGGACAACTGAAGCTTTCTTT
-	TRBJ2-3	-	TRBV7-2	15	CASRVPGVGTDTQYF	TGTGCCAGCCGCGTACCGGGAGTTGGAACAGATACGCAGTATTTT
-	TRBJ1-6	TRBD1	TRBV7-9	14	CASSLGTGVSPLHF	TGTGCCAGCAGTCTCGGGACAGGGGTCTCACCCCTCCACTTT
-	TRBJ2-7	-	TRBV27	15	CASSGIITGSYEQYF	TGTGCCAGCAGTGGGATTATAACGGGCTCCTACGAGCAGTACTTC
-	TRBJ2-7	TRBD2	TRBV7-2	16	CASSLEGEREGFSPYF	TGTGCCAGCAGCTTAGAGGGAGAGCGGGAGGGTTTTTCCCCGTACTTC
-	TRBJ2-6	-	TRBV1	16	CTSRQASLSRANVLTF	TGCACCAGCAGGCAAGCTAGTTTGAGTCGGGCCAACGTCCTGACTTTC
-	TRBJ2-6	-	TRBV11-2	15	CASSFRYSGANVLTF	TGTGCCAGCAGCTTTCGATACTCTGGGGCCAACGTCCTGACTTTC
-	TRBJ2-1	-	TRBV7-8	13	CASSLNWGTEQFF	TGTGCCAGCAGCTTAAACTGGGGGACTGAGCAGTTCTTC
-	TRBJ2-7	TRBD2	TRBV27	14	CASSYGLAGDEQYF	TGTGCCAGCAGTTACGGACTAGCGGGAGACGAGCAGTACTTC
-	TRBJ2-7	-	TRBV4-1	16	CASSPQPGQGDYEQYF	TGCGCCAGCAGCCCACAACCGGGGCAGGGTGACTACGAGCAGTACTTC
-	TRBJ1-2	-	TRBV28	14	CASRKNRENYGYTF	TGTGCCAGCCGCAAAAACAGGGAAAACTATGGCTACACCTTC
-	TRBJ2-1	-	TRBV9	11	CASSRGGEQFF	TGTGCCAGCAGCCGTGGGGGGGAGCAGTTCTTC
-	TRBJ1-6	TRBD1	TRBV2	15	CASTTGVIRNSPLHF	TGTGCCAGCACCACAGGGGTTATTCGTAATTCACCCCTCCACTTT
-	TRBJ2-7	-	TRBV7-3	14	CASSLSGTSYEQYF	TGTGCCAGCAGCTTGTCGGGAACCTCCTACGAGCAGTACTTC
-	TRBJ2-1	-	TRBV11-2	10	CASSLYEQFF	TGTGCCAGCAGCTTATATGAGCAGTTCTTC
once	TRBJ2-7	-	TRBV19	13	CASSIVGADEQYF	TGTGCCAGTAGTATAGTGGGGGCGGATGAGCAGTACTTC
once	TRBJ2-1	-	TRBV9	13	CASSVLQGDEQFF	TGTGCCAGCAGCGTACTACAGGGCGATGAGCAGTTCTTC
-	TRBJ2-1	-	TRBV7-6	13	CASSPGAWREQFF	TGTGCCAGCAGCCCAGGGGCTTGGAGAGAGCAGTTCTTC
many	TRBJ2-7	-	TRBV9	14	CASSGGGISYEQYF	TGTGCCAGCAGCGGTGGGGGAATCTCCTACGAGCAGTACTTC